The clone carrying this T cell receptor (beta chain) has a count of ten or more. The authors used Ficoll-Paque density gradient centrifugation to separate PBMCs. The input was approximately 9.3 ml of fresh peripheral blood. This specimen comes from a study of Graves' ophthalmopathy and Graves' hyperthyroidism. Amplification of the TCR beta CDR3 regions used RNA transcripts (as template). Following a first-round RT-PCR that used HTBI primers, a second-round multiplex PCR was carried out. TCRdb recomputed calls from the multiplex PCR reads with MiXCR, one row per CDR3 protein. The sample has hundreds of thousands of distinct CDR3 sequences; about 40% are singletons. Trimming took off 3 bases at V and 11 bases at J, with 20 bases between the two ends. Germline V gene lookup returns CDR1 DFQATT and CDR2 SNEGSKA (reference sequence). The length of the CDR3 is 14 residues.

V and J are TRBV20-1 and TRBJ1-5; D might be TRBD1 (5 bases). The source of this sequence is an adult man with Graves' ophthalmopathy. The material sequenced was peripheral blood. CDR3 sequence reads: CSASSDGRAMAQHF. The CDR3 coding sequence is TGCAGTGCTAGCTCGGACGGCAGGGCTATGGCCCAGCATTTT.